The 3 T cell receptor beta chains in this list originate from one sample, sequenced in a study of cytomegalovirus exposure and HLA in healthy donors. With 60 Vbeta and 13 Jbeta primers, the PCR was carried out. Here immunoSEQ multiplex PCR was the method, and the copy in TCRdb shows in-frame clones only, minus some. The sample holds roughly 150,000 clones, 82% seen once. Material: PBMCs. These receptors were collected from a girl under 18 in good health and CMV-seropositive.

This chain joins TRBV19 and TRBJ1-2; no firm D call. Trimming shortened V by 4 bases and J by 4 bases, and 13 bases separated the two germline ends. The CDR3 extends over 14 amino acids. CDR1 LNHDA and CDR2 SQIVND come from the germline V gene (reference sequence). CDR3 in amino acids: CASSSGQIFYGYTF. The CDR3 region has the DNA TGTGCCAGTAGTAGCGGGCAGATCTTCTATGGCTACACCTTC.

V usage is TRBV5-6 and J usage is TRBJ1-1; D uncertain. Trimming stripped 1 base from V and 4 bases from J, with 11 bases between. The CDR3 sequence is 14 residues long. CDR1 SGHDT and CDR2 YYEEEE come from the germline V gene. Written as DNA, the CDR3 is TGTGCCAGCAGCTTGTCCAACATTGGCACTGAAGCTTTCTTT. Protein product: CASSLSNIGTEAFF. Using reference TRBV5-6 and TRBJ1-1 for the parts outside the CDR3, the full variable domain is DAGVTQSPTHLIKTRGQQVTLRCSPKSGHDTVSWYQQALGQGPQFIFQYYEEEERQRGNFPDRFSGHQFPNYSSELNVNALLLGDSALYLCASSLSNIGTEAFFGQGTRLTVV.

The rearrangement uses TRBV7-6 and TRBJ1-1; TRBD1 matches at 9 bases. V was clipped by 4 bases and J by 7 bases; unmatched bases: 10. CDR3 length: 15 amino acids. Germline assignment: CDR1 SGHVS and CDR2 FNYEAQ. The CDR3 sequence is CASSSWDRAADEAFF. In nucleotides, the CDR3 is TGTGCCAGCAGCTCGTGGGACAGGGCTGCGGATGAAGCTTTCTTT.